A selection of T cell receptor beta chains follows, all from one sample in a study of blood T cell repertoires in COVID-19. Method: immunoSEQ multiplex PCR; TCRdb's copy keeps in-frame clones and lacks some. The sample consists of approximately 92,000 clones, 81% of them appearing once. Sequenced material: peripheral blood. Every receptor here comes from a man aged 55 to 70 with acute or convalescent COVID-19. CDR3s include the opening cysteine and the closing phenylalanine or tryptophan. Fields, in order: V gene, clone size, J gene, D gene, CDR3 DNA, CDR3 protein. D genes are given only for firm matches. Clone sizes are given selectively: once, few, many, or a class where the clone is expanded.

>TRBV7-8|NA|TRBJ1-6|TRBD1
TGTGCCAGCAGCCCTAGGGGAGACAGGGGCAATTCACCCCTCCACTTT
CASSPRGDRGNSPLHF
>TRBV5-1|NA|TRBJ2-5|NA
TGCGCCAGCAGCTTGGCGGGCAGGGCAATAGAGACCCAGTACTTC
CASSLAGRAIETQYF
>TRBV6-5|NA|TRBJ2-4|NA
TGTGCCAGCAGAAAGACACCCCGAGACATTCAGTACTTC
CASRKTPRDIQYF
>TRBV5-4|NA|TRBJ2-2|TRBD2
TGTGCCAGCAGCTTACCGGGACTAGCGGGAGGAGGGACCGGGGAGCTGTTTTTT
CASSLPGLAGGGTGELFF
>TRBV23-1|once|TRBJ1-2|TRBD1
TGCGCCAGCAGAAGGACAGGGGGCAAGCATGGTGGCTACACCTTC
CASRRTGGKHGGYTF
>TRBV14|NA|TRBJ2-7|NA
TGTGCCAGCAGCCAGACCTACGGGGAGAGTGGGCTCGAGCAGTACTTC
CASSQTYGESGLEQYF
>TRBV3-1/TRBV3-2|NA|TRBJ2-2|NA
TGTGCCAGCAGCCAAGTCGGGTGGGAGCTGTTTTTT
CASSQVGWELFF
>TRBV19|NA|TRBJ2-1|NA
TGTGCCAGTACTTCCAGCCTGACTAGCTCCTACAATGAGCAGTTCTTC
CASTSSLTSSYNEQFF
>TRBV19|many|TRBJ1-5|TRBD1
TGTGCCAGTACTATTACAGGGGGCCGCAATCAGCCCCAGCATTTT
CASTITGGRNQPQHF
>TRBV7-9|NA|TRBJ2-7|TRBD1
TGTGCCAGCAGCTTTAGGGACAGGGAGCAGTACTTC
CASSFRDREQYF
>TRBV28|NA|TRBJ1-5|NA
TGTGCCAGCAGTCTGCACAGGGATGGCAATCAGCCCCAGCATTTT
CASSLHRDGNQPQHF
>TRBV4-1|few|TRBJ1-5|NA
TGCGCCAGCAGCCTTGGGGAAGGGGCGCGGGGTTTCCAGCCCCAGCATTTT
CASSLGEGARGFQPQHF
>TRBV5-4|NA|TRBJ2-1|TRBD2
TGTGCCAGCAGCTTATTTAGCGGGAGGATGAATGAGCAGTTCTTC
CASSLFSGRMNEQFF
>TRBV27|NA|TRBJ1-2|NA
TGTGCCAGCAGTTTAAAAGGGGACTATGGCTACACCTTC
CASSLKGDYGYTF
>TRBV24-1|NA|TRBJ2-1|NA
TGTGCCACCAGTGGGACCGACAGGAATCGGAATGAGCAGTTCTTC
CATSGTDRNRNEQFF
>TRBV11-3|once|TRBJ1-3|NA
TGTGCCAGCAGCTTCCCTATCTCTGGAAACACCATATATTTT
CASSFPISGNTIYF
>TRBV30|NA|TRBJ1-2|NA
TGTGCCTGGAGTAAGGACTTCTATGGCTACACCTTC
CAWSKDFYGYTF
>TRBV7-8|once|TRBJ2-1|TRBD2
TGTGCCAGCAGCGCCAGCCTAGCGGGCCTAAACAATGAGCAGTTCTTC
CASSASLAGLNNEQFF
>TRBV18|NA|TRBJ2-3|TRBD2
TGTGCCAGCTCACCGGGGACTAGCGCTGATTCTCCTAGCACAGATACGCAGTATTTT
CASSPGTSADSPSTDTQYF
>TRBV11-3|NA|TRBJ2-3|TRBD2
TGTGCCAGCAGCTTATCTAGCGGGGTAGATACGCAGTATTTT
CASSLSSGVDTQYF
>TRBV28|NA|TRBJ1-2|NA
TGTGCCAGCAGTTTCCCAGGCCCGGGGGGCGGCTACACCTTC
CASSFPGPGGGYTF
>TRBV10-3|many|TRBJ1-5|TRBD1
TGTGCCATCAGTGAGTCCGGGGACAGCCGCAATCAGCCCCAGCATTTT
CAISESGDSRNQPQHF
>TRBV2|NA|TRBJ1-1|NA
TGTGCCAGCAGTGTTTCAGACAGGGCTTTCTTT
CASSVSDRAFF
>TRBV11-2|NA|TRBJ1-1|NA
TGTGCCAGCAGCTTAGTTCAACTCGCTGAAGCTTTCTTT
CASSLVQLAEAFF
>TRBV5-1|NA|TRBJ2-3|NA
TGCGCCAGCAGCTTGGGACAGGCGGGAGCAGGAGATACGCAGTATTTT
CASSLGQAGAGDTQYF
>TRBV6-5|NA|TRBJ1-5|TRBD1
TGTGCCAGCAGCGGCCCGACAGGGGGTAATCAGCCCCAGCATTTT
CASSGPTGGNQPQHF
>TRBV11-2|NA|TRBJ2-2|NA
TGTGCCAGCAGCCCAATTCAGGGCTCCACCGGGGAGCTGTTTTTT
CASSPIQGSTGELFF
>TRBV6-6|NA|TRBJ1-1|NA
TGTGCCAGCAGCACAAACGGACAGTTCACTGAAGCTTTCTTT
CASSTNGQFTEAFF
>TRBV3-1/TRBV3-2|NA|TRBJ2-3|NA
TGTGCCAGCAGCTTGAAGTCGGCCGGGGCAGATACGCAGTATTTT
CASSLKSAGADTQYF
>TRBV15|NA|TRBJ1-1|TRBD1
TGTGCCACCAGCAGAGCCCGGGGGCAGGGGGCTTCTGAAGCTTTCTTT
CATSRARGQGASEAFF
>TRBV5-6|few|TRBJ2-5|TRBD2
TGTGCCAGCAGCCTCGGGACTAGCACCCTAATCGGAGAGACCCAGTACTTC
CASSLGTSTLIGETQYF
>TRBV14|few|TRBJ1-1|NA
TGTGCCAGCAGCCAAGGGGTGGCAGGGGAATATATCACTGAAGCTTTCTTT
CASSQGVAGEYITEAFF
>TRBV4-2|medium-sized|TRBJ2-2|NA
TGTGCCAGCAGCCAAGAGGCAGGAGGATTCACCGGGGAGCTGTTTTTT
CASSQEAGGFTGELFF
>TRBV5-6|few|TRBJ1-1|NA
TGTGCCAGCAGCTCTTTCGGGACAAGGACACCGAACACTGAAGCTTTCTTT
CASSSFGTRTPNTEAFF
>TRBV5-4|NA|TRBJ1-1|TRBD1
TGTGCCAGCAGCTTTCAGGGGGGAGCTGAAGCTTTCTTT
CASSFQGGAEAFF
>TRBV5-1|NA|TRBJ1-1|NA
TGCGCCAGCAGCCAGGACTCTAGGGTGAAGACTGAAGCTTTCTTT
CASSQDSRVKTEAFF
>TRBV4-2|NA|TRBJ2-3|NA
TGTGCCAGCAGCCAAGGGGCGGGGTCCACAGATACGCAGTATTTT
CASSQGAGSTDTQYF
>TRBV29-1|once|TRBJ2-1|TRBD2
TGCAGCGTTGAAGGGTGGCTAGCGGGAGGCAGGGAGCAGTTCTTC
CSVEGWLAGGREQFF
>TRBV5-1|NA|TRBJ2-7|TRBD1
TGCGCCAGCAGCTTTGGGCAGGGGGCGACCGAGCAGTACTTC
CASSFGQGATEQYF
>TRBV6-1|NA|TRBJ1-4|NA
TGTGCCAGCAGTGAAGCAGGGGGAACGGGAAAACTGTTTTTT
CASSEAGGTGKLFF
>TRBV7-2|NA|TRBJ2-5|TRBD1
TGTGCCAGCAGCTCCCACTCCGGGACAGGGCCCAACTTC
CASSSHSGTGPNF
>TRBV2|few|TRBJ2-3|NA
TGTGCCAGCAGTCCTCCCTACACAGATACGCAGTATTTT
CASSPPYTDTQYF
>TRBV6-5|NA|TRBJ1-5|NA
TGTGCCAGCAGTCCTAGGGGGAGCAATCAGCCCCAGCATTTT
CASSPRGSNQPQHF
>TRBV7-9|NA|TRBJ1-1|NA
TGTGCCAGCAGCTTAAAAGGTTCGGCAGGTGAAGCTTTCTTT
CASSLKGSAGEAFF
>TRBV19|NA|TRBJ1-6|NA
TGTGCCAGTAGTACGCGGGCCGACACTCTATCTCCCCTCCACTTT
CASSTRADTLSPLHF